These 12 T cell receptor beta chains were all obtained from the same sample, sequenced in a study of T cell responses to AZD1222 COVID-19 vaccine. Sequencing used immunoSEQ multiplex PCR; TCRdb keeps in-frame clones, though not all of them. The sample carries 90,000 to 110,000 clones, roughly 80% recorded once. Sequencing was performed on peripheral blood, taken on day 0 of AZD1222 vaccination. Receptors were obtained from an adult in good health.

This clone was detected only a few times. The V gene is TRBV5-4, the J gene TRBJ2-7, with D tentatively TRBD1 (6 bases). The ends were cut back, 5 bases at V and 4 bases at J, with 13 bases in the middle. Germline V gene lookup returns CDR1 SGHNT and CDR2 YYREEE (reference sequence). The length of the CDR3 is 13 residues. The CDR3 spells CASRTGLIYEQYF. The CDR3 nucleotides are TGTGCCAGCAGAACAGGGTTGATTTACGAGCAGTACTTC.

J is TRBJ2-7 and V is TRBV27, with TRBD2 identical over 10 bases. The CDR3 covers 16 residues. V shed 5 bases, J shed 4 bases, and the junction held 11 bases outside the gene matches. Germline-derived CDR1 and CDR2 are MNHEY and SMNVEV (reference sequence). Here the CDR3 reads CASSPGRTSGLYEQYF. CDR3 bases: TGTGCCAGCAGTCCCGGGAGGACTAGCGGCCTTTACGAGCAGTACTTC.

V and J are TRBV7-2 and TRBJ1-2; TRBD1 aligns across 9 bases. Trimming took 0 bases from V and 7 from J; bases not matched to a gene: 6. The CDR3 totals 15 residues. Germline V gene lookup returns CDR1 SGHTA and CDR2 FQGNSA. The CDR3 sequence: CASSLASGQGFGYTF. Written as DNA, the CDR3 is TGTGCCAGCAGCTTAGCGTCGGGACAGGGTTTTGGCTACACCTTC.

This chain links TRBV19 with TRBJ2-7, with D tentatively TRBD1 or TRBD2 (5 bases each). The CDR3 sequence is 15 residues long. V was pared by 4 bases and J by 4 bases, with 17 bases between. In germline, CDR1 is LNHDA, CDR2 SQIVND (reference sequence). CDR3 in amino acids: CASSTRTRGRYEQYF. CDR3 DNA: TGTGCCAGTAGTACCCGGACGAGGGGTCGATACGAGCAGTACTTC. Drawing the rest from reference TRBV19 and TRBJ2-7, the complete variable domain is DGGITQSPKYLFRKEGQNVTLSCEQNLNHDAMYWYRQDPGQGLRLIYYSQIVNDFQKGDIAEGYSVSREKKESFPLTVTSAQKNPTAFYLCASSTRTRGRYEQYFGPGTRLTVT.

V is TRBV27 and J is TRBJ2-2, with D maybe TRBD2 (5 bases). Germline lookup yields CDR1 MNHEY and CDR2 SMNVEV (reference sequence). CDR3 length: 16 amino acids. V lost 4 bases and J lost 4, with 16 bases in between. The chain's CDR3 is CASSYKYGGGTGELFF. Written as DNA, the CDR3 is TGTGCCAGCAGTTATAAGTATGGAGGTGGCACCGGGGAGCTGTTTTTT.

This rearrangement joins TRBV19 to TRBJ2-3; possible D gene TRBD1, 5 bases. Trimming took 6 bases from V and 3 from J, leaving 13 bases between them. The CDR3 length is 14 residues. In germline, CDR1 is LNHDA, CDR2 SQIVND (reference sequence). The CDR3 here is CASRGRWDTDTQYF. CDR3 nucleotides: TGTGCCAGTAGGGGGCGGTGGGATACAGATACGCAGTATTTT.

Notes on this clone: Other DNA sequences in this sample translate to the same CDR3. The chain combines TRBV5-4 with TRBJ1-1; D gene ambiguous. The CDR3 extends over 13 amino acids. Germline V gene sequence: CDR1 SGHNT, CDR2 YYREEE (reference sequence). Trimming removed 4 bases at V and 2 bases at J, with 9 bases between. This chain's CDR3 is CASSLDRNTEAFF. The CDR3 DNA follows: TGTGCCAGCAGCCTGGACCGAAACACTGAAGCTTTCTTT.

The chain uses TRBV19 and TRBJ1-1; the D gene is possibly TRBD1 (6 bases). The germline V gene encodes CDR1 LNHDA and CDR2 SQIVND (reference sequence). The V and J ends lost 4 bases and 1 base respectively, with 10 bases between them. This CDR3 has 14 residues. The CDR3 region is CASSNLGGNTEAFF. As DNA, the CDR3 is TGTGCCAGTAGTAATTTAGGGGGGAACACTGAAGCTTTCTTT.

This chain joins TRBV7-3 and TRBJ2-1, with 9 bases identical to TRBD2. The V gene end was trimmed by 2 bases and the J gene end by 1 base; junction bases not matched to a gene: 3. The germline gives CDR1 SGHTA, CDR2 FQGTGA. The CDR3 has 16 residues. CDR3 nucleotides: TGTGCCAGCAGCTTAGGTAGCGGGGGATCCTACAATGAGCAGTTCTTC. It yields the protein CASSLGSGGSYNEQFF. Using reference TRBV7-3 and TRBJ2-1 for the parts outside the CDR3, the full variable domain is GAGVSQTPSNKVTEKGKYVELRCDPISGHTALYWYRQSLGQGPEFLIYFQGTGAADDSGLPNDRFFAVRPEGSVSTLKIQRTERGDSAVYLCASSLGSGGSYNEQFFGPGTRLTVL.

The chain recombines TRBV9 with TRBJ1-4; 11 nucleotides line up with TRBD1. V gave up 4 bases and J gave up 6 bases; unmatched junction bases: 8. The CDR3 runs to 16 residues. Germline assignment: CDR1 SGDLS and CDR2 YYNGEE. Here the CDR3 reads CASSSGTGGNYEKLFF. In DNA, the CDR3 is TGTGCCAGCAGCTCCGGGACAGGGGGTAATTATGAAAAACTGTTTTTT.

This clone showed up just a few times. This sample includes further DNA sequences coding for the same CDR3. J is TRBJ1-1 and V is TRBV27; D uncertain. The CDR3 covers 14 residues. The V gene lost 3 bases and the J gene lost 0 bases, with 8 bases spanning the gap. In germline, CDR1 is MNHEY, CDR2 SMNVEV (reference sequence). The CDR3 spells CASSFGGMNTEAFF. In nucleotides, the CDR3 is TGTGCCAGCAGTTTTGGAGGGATGAACACTGAAGCTTTCTTT.

V gene TRBV5-4 combines with J gene TRBJ2-1; D perhaps matches TRBD2 (5 bases). CDR3 length: 15 residues. Germline V gene sequence: CDR1 SGHNT, CDR2 YYREEE (reference sequence). V was trimmed by 2 bases and J by 4 bases, leaving 13 bases between them. The CDR3 loop reads CASSLQRARYNEQFF. The DNA of the CDR3 is TGTGCCAGCAGCTTACAGAGGGCTAGGTACAATGAGCAGTTCTTC.